Listed below are T cell receptor beta chains from one sample, sequenced in a study of metastatic and nonmetastatic thyroid tumors. TCRdb reanalyzed the PCR reads via MiXCR. The sample contains some 30,000 clones, 4% to 5% of which appear only once. Sequencing used blood. The origin of the receptors is a female donor with papillary thyroid cancer or a benign thyroid nodule (not recorded which). Some clones in this sample may be carry-over from other donors' samples. CDR3s include the opening cysteine and the closing phenylalanine or tryptophan. The D gene is left open where the match is weak. Some rows mark clone size as missing; the rest say once, few, many or name a class of expanded clone.

>TRBV6-4|-|17|TRBJ2-3|many
TGTGCCAGCAGTGACTCTTTTAGGGGGACTAGCACAGATACGCAGTATTTT
CASSDSFRGTSTDTQYF
>TRBV5-6|-|15|TRBJ1-4|many
TGTGCCAGCAGTTTGGCAGGATGGAGCAATGAAAAACTGTTTTTT
CASSLAGWSNEKLFF
>TRBV27|-|15|TRBJ1-2|once
TGTGCCACCAAAGCGGCCGGACAGCCCCACGGAGGCTACACCTTC
CATKAAGQPHGGYTF
>TRBV20-1|TRBD2|14|TRBJ2-7|few
TGCAGTGCTAGACTAGCGGAGAGCTCCTACGAGCAGTACTTC
CSARLAESSYEQYF
>TRBV12-3/TRBV12-4|-|13|TRBJ2-7|medium-sized
TGTGCCAGCAGTCCCCGGGGTACCTACGAGCAGTACTTC
CASSPRGTYEQYF
>TRBV6-1|TRBD1|16|TRBJ1-2|medium-sized
TGTGCCAGCAGTCCCACCTTCTACAGGGGCCTGTATGGCTACACCTTC
CASSPTFYRGLYGYTF
>TRBV20-1|TRBD2|15|TRBJ2-3|-
TGCAGTGCTAGACCCCTCCTAGCGGGAGGAGATACGCAGTATTTT
CSARPLLAGGDTQYF
>TRBV12-3/TRBV12-4|-|16|TRBJ2-7|few
TGTGCCAGCAGTCAAGGGGGAGGGTGGGGTGACTACGAGCAGTACTTC
CASSQGGGWGDYEQYF
>TRBV28|TRBD1|14|TRBJ2-7|many
TGTGCCAGCAGTCCAGGGGGCAGGGACTACGAGCAGTACTTC
CASSPGGRDYEQYF
>TRBV6-2/TRBV6-3|-|14|TRBJ2-3|few
TGTGCCTCCGAGGGAATTCGGGGCACAGATACGCAGTATTTT
CASEGIRGTDTQYF
>TRBV5-6|-|13|TRBJ2-5|many
TGTGCCAGCAGGGATAGGGGGGGGGAGACCCAGTACTTC
CASRDRGGETQYF
>TRBV20-1|TRBD1|14|TRBJ2-3|many
TGCAGTGCTTACCGGACAGGGCCGACAGATACGCAGTATTTT
CSAYRTGPTDTQYF
>TRBV5-1|-|14|TRBJ1-2|-
TGCGCCAGCAGGGAAGCAACTACCAACTATGGCTACACCTTC
CASREATTNYGYTF
>TRBV5-8|TRBD2|17|TRBJ2-3|few
TGTGCCAGCAGCTTGGCCGGGACTAGCTTCGGCACAGATACGCAGTATTTT
CASSLAGTSFGTDTQYF
>TRBV3-1|-|13|TRBJ2-5|many
TGTGCCAGCAGCAAAGTCCGCCAAGAGACCCAGTACTTC
CASSKVRQETQYF
>TRBV7-9|-|17|TRBJ2-1|many
TGTGCCAGCAGCTTAGCGCCTCGATGGGGGACGCGCAATGAGCAGTTCTTC
CASSLAPRWGTRNEQFF
>TRBV12-3/TRBV12-4|TRBD2|13|TRBJ2-1|-
TGTGCCAGCACTAGCGGGACCTACAATGAGCAGTTCTTC
CASTSGTYNEQFF
>TRBV5-4|TRBD2|16|TRBJ2-3|many
TGTGCCAGCAGACCGGGACTAGCGGAGACCACAGATACGCAGTATTTT
CASRPGLAETTDTQYF
>TRBV6-4|TRBD2|15|TRBJ2-1|few
TGTGCCAGCAGTGACTCGACTAGCGGGAGCAATGAGCAGTTCTTC
CASSDSTSGSNEQFF
>TRBV9|-|16|TRBJ2-3|many
TGTGCCAGCAGCGTAGGAGGGAAAGCTAGCACAGATACGCAGTATTTT
CASSVGGKASTDTQYF
>TRBV11-3|-|17|TRBJ2-3|many
TGTGCCAGCAGCTTCCAGACAGATATCGGGGGTGCAGATACGCAGTATTTT
CASSFQTDIGGADTQYF
>TRBV3-1|TRBD1|16|TRBJ1-1|many
TGTGCCAGCAGCCACAGGGGGCGCTACATGGACACTGAAGCTTTCTTT
CASSHRGRYMDTEAFF
>TRBV18|TRBD1|15|TRBJ1-2|many
TGTGCCAGCTCACCAGCGAGGGGGCTAAAGGATGGCTACACCTTC
CASSPARGLKDGYTF
>TRBV14|-|15|TRBJ1-3|-
TGTGCCAGCAGCCAAGACTTGGGCAGGGCGGACACCTTATATTTT
CASSQDLGRADTLYF
>TRBV6-4|TRBD2|15|TRBJ2-7|medium-sized
TGTGCCAGCAGTGATAAGCTAGCGGGGGCCTACGAGCAGTACTTC
CASSDKLAGAYEQYF
>TRBV6-5|-|12|TRBJ1-1|-
TGTGCCAGCAGTTACAGGCAGACTGAAGCTTTCTTT
CASSYRQTEAFF
>TRBV5-1|-|13|TRBJ1-2|many
TGCGCCAGCAGCTTGGACAGGGCTTACGGCTACACCTTC
CASSLDRAYGYTF
>TRBV28|TRBD1|15|TRBJ1-2|medium-sized
TGTGCCAGCAGTCCTCCACAGGGGTTGGGCTATGGCTACACCTTC
CASSPPQGLGYGYTF
>TRBV6-5|-|14|TRBJ2-2|many
TGTGCCAGCAGTTACTCCGGGGGCACCGGGGAGCTGTTTTTT
CASSYSGGTGELFF
>TRBV11-1|-|18|TRBJ1-5|few
TGTGCCAGCAGCTTAGAGTCAGTGTGCAGTAGGCCAAATCAGCCCCAGCATTTT
CASSLESVCSRPNQPQHF
>TRBV4-2|-|14|TRBJ1-6|many
TGTGCCAGCAGCCAAGAGGCAGACAGTGCCAGGCTCCACTTT
CASSQEADSARLHF
>TRBV6-2/TRBV6-3|-|12|TRBJ1-1|few
TGTGCCAGCAGTTATACCGACACTGAAGCTTTCTTT
CASSYTDTEAFF
>TRBV28|-|18|TRBJ2-1|few
TGTGCCAGCAGTTATTGGGCCTTTACAGTGTTGATCTACAATGAGCAGTTCTTC
CASSYWAFTVLIYNEQFF
>TRBV7-9|TRBD2|16|TRBJ2-3|many
TGTGCCAGCAGCTTCATGGGACTAGCGGGAGCAGATACGCAGTATTTT
CASSFMGLAGADTQYF
>TRBV27|-|14|TRBJ2-3|many
TGTGCCAGCAGTCACGGGATCAGCACAGATACGCAGTATTTT
CASSHGISTDTQYF
>TRBV5-6|-|12|TRBJ2-5|few
TGTGCCAGCGGGATTGGGGGAGAGACCCAGTACTTC
CASGIGGETQYF
>TRBV15|-|13|TRBJ1-2|medium-sized
TGTGCCACCAGCAGAGATCATGACTATGGCTACACCTTC
CATSRDHDYGYTF
>TRBV29-1|TRBD2|13|TRBJ2-1|many
TGCAGCGGAGCGGGAGGGCAGGTAAATGAGCAGTTCTTC
CSGAGGQVNEQFF
>TRBV13|TRBD1|16|TRBJ2-5|many
TGTGCCAGCAGCTCAATTGGGACAGGTCGGCGGGAGACCCAGTACTTC
CASSSIGTGRRETQYF